This TCR beta chain appears in the sequencing data of a study of blood T cells in healthy people across ages. Study-wide points: Aged donors had fewer naive CD4+ cells and lower diversity than long-lived donors. Per million T cells, TCR beta diversity dropped roughly linearly as age increased.

The CDR3 has 14 residues. The V gene lost 5 bases and the J gene lost 1 base, with 11 bases spanning the gap. Extraction yielded at least 5.5 micrograms of total RNA per sample. In regard to this clonotype: The antigen is undetermined.

A J-beta primer mix and a sample-barcoded 5' primer were used in a second PCR of about 7 to 12 cycles. One entry per CDR3 protein results from TCRdb running MiXCR on the 5' RACE reads. The sample holds about 800,000 distinct CDR3 sequences, 58% seen once. This receptor was taken from a man aged 25 to 40 in good health. Sequencing was done on a sample of blood. The chain couples TRBV12-3 or TRBV12-4 to TRBJ2-5; D is perhaps TRBD1 or TRBD2 (7 bases each). The CDR3 reads CASSKRDSQETQYF. The CDR3 DNA is TGTGCCAGCAGTAAGCGGGACAGCCAAGAGACCCAGTACTTC.